Each of the 5 T cell receptor beta chains below was sequenced from the same sample in a study of cytomegalovirus exposure and HLA in healthy donors (dated by TCRdb to 2016 to 2017). The library relied on the immunoSEQ multiplex PCR assay. For the multiplex PCR, a mixture combining 60 forward primers for TCR Vbeta segments and 13 reverse primers for TCR Jbeta segments was used. TCRdb stores this immuneACCESS table with in-frame sequences only. Part of the clones is absent; in the studies checked, under half of the shortfall reflects unresolved V genes, and no reason is known for the rest. Within this sample are 200,000 or so clones, with 75% to 85% of them counted one time only. The top ten constitute roughly 0.8% of the sample. The sequenced material came from PBMCs. Receptors originate from a woman under 30 in good health and CMV-seronegative.

In DNA, the CDR3 is TGTGCCAGCACAGGCCTCCTGAACACTGAAGCTTTCTTT. Its translation is CASTGLLNTEAFF. The chain combines TRBV25-1 with TRBJ1-1; D is unresolved. Trimming cost V 7 bases and J 0 bases, with 9 bases left between them. The CDR3 is 13 residues long. CDR1 is MGHDK and CDR2 is SYGVNS in the germline V gene.

This sequence joins TRBV27 and TRBJ2-7, with D possibly matching TRBD1 (6 bases). The CDR3 has 14 residues. The germline CDR1 and CDR2 sequences are MNHEY and SMNVEV (reference sequence). V shed 2 bases and J shed 5 bases, with 13 bases lying between them. CDR3 bases: TGTGCCAGCAGTTTACGTCAGGGGAGCAACGAGCAGTACTTC. This codes for CASSLRQGSNEQYF.

The chain has TRBV7-3 and TRBJ1-2, with no clear D. The length of the CDR3 is 13 residues. Trimming cost V 5 bases and J 8 bases, with 15 bases left between them. Germline CDR1 and CDR2: SGHTA and FQGTGA. The CDR3 sequence: CASSLRAGRGYTF. In DNA, the CDR3 is TGTGCCAGCAGCCTAAGAGCCGGTCGGGGCTACACCTTC.

The V call is TRBV2, the J call TRBJ2-7; D is unclear. The V gene lost 2 bases and the J gene lost 4 bases, with 9 bases spanning the gap. The V gene's germline CDR1 is SNHLY and CDR2 FYNNEI. CDR3 length: 13 residues. The DNA of the CDR3 is TGTGCCAGCAGTGAAACGGTCTCTTACGAGCAGTACTTC. Amino acids: CASSETVSYEQYF.

The CDR3 here is CASSSFQISGHESYEQYF. CDR3 nucleotides: TGTGCCAGCAGTTCCTTCCAGATTAGCGGGCACGAATCCTACGAGCAGTACTTC. This rearrangement joins TRBV27 to TRBJ2-7; TRBD2 agrees at 7 bases. The V and J ends lost 4 bases and 1 base, in that order; junction bases with no gene match: 16. Germline lookup yields CDR1 MNHEY and CDR2 SMNVEV (reference sequence). The CDR3 sequence is 18 residues long.